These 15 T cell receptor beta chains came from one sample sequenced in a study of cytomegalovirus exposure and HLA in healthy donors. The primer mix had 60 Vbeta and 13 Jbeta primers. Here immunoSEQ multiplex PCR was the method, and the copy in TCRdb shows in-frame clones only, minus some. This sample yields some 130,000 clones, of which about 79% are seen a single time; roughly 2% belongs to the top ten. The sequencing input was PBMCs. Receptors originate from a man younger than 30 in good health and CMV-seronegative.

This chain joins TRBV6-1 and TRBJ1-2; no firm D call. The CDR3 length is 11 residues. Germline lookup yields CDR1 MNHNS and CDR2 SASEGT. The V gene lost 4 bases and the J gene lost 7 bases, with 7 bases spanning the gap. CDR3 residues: CASSAGLGYTF. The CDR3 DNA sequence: TGTGCCAGCAGTGCAGGACTTGGCTACACCTTC.

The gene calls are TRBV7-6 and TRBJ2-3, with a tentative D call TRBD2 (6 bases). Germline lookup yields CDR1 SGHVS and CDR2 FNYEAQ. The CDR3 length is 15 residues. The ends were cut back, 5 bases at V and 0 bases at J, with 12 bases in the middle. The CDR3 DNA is TGTGCCAGCAGCACCATGGGGGGTAGCACAGATACGCAGTATTTT. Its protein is CASSTMGGSTDTQYF. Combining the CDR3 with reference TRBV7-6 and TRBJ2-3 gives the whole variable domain GAGVSQSPRYKVTKRGQDVALRCDPISGHVSLYWYRQALGQGPEFLTYFNYEAQQDKSGLPNDRFSAERPEGSISTLTIQRTEQRDSAMYRCASSTMGGSTDTQYFGPGTRLTVL.

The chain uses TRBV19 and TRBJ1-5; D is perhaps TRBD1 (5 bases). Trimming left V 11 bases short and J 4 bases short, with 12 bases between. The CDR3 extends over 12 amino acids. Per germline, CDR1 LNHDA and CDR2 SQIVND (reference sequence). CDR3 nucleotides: TGTGCCGGGGGGGAGAATAATCAGCCCCAGCATTTT. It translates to CAGGENNQPQHF. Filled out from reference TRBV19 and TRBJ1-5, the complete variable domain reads DGGITQSPKYLFRKEGQNVTLSCEQNLNHDAMYWYRQDPGQGLRLIYYSQIVNDFQKGDIAEGYSVSREKKESFPLTVTSAQKNPTAFYLCAGGENNQPQHFGDGTRLSIL.

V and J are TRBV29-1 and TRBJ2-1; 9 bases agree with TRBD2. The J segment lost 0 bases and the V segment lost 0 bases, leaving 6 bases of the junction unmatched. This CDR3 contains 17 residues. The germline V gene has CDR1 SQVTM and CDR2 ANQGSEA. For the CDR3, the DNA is TGCAGCGTTGAAGAAGGTAGCGGGGGAAGCTCCTACAATGAGCAGTTCTTC. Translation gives CSVEEGSGGSSYNEQFF.

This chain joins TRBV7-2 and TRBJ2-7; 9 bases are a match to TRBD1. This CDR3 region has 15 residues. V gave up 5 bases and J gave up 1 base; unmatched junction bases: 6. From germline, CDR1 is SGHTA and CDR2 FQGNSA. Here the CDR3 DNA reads TGTGCCAGCAGCCCTCTCGGGACAGGGTCCTACGAGCAGTACTTC. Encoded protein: CASSPLGTGSYEQYF.

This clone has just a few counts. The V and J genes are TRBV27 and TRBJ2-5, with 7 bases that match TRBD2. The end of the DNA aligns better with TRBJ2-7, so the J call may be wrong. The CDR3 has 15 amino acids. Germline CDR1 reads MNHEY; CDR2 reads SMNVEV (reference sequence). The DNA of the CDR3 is TGTGCCAGCAGATTACTAGCGTTCACGGTTGGCGAGCAGTACTTC. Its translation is CASRLLAFTVGEQYF.

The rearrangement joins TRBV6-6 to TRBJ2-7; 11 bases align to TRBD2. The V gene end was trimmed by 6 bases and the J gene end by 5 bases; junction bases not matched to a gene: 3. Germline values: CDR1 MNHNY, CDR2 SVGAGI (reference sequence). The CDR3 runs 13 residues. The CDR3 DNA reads TGTGCCAGCAGCCCGACTAGCGGGGACGAGCAGTACTTC. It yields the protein CASSPTSGDEQYF.

The DNA for the CDR3 is TGTGCCAGTAGTTCACAGGGATTTTCCTACGAGCAGTACTTC. Encoded protein: CASSSQGFSYEQYF. The chain recombines TRBV19 with TRBJ2-7; D is perhaps TRBD1 (6 bases). Germline-derived CDR1 and CDR2 are LNHDA and SQIVND (reference sequence). The CDR3 covers 14 residues. V lost 5 bases and J 1 base, leaving 12 bases between the germline ends. Supplemented by reference TRBV19 and TRBJ2-7, the full variable domain reads DGGITQSPKYLFRKEGQNVTLSCEQNLNHDAMYWYRQDPGQGLRLIYYSQIVNDFQKGDIAEGYSVSREKKESFPLTVTSAQKNPTAFYLCASSSQGFSYEQYFGPGTRLTVT.

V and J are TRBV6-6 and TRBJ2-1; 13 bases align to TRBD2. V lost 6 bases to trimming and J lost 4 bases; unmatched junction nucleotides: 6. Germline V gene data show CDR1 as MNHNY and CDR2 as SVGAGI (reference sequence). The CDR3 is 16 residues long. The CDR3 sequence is CASRSLAGGFYNEQFF. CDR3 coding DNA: TGTGCCAGCAGATCACTAGCGGGAGGGTTTTACAATGAGCAGTTCTTC.

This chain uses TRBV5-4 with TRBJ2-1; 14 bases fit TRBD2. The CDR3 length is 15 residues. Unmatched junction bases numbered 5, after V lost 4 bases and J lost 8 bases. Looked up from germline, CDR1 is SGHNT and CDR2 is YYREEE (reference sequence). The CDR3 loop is CASSVRLAGGDEQFF. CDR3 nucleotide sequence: TGTGCCAGCAGCGTGAGACTAGCGGGAGGGGATGAGCAGTTCTTC.

The CDR3: CASSLDPSVSTDTQYF. Here the CDR3 DNA reads TGTGCCAGCAGCTTGGACCCTTCAGTAAGCACAGATACGCAGTATTTT. The chain has TRBV5-4 and TRBJ2-3; D is ambiguous. V lost 0 bases and J lost 0, with 11 bases in between. CDR1 is SGHNT and CDR2 is YYREEE in the germline V gene (reference sequence). The CDR3 is 16 amino acids.

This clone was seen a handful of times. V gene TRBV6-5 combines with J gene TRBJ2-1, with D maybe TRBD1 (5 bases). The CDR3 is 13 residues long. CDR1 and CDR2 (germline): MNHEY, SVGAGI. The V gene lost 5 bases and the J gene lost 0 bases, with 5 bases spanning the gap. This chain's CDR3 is CASSDSSYNEQFF. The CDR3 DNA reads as TGTGCCAGCAGTGACAGCTCCTACAATGAGCAGTTCTTC.

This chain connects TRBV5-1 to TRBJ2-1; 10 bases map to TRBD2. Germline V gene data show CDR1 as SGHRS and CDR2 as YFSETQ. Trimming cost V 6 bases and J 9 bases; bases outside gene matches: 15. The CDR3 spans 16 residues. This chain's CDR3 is CASTPGPSGRLGEQFF. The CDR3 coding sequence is TGCGCCAGCACCCCCGGTCCTAGCGGGAGATTGGGTGAGCAGTTCTTC. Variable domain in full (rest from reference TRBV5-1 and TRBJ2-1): KAGVTQTPRYLIKTRGQQVTLSCSPISGHRSVSWYQQTPGQGLQFLFEYFSETQRNKGNFPGRFSGRQFSNSRSEMNVSTLELGDSALYLCASTPGPSGRLGEQFFGPGTRLTVL.

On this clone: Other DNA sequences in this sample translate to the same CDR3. DNA of the CDR3: TGTGCCAGCAGTTATCAGGGCTGGGACACTGAAGCTTTCTTT. Translation gives CASSYQGWDTEAFF. The J gene is TRBJ1-1, the V gene TRBV6-5, with D possibly being TRBD1 (5 bases). This CDR3 is built from 14 residues. V lost 3 bases, J lost 3 bases, and 11 bases lay in between. CDR1 is MNHEY, CDR2 SVGAGI, per germline.

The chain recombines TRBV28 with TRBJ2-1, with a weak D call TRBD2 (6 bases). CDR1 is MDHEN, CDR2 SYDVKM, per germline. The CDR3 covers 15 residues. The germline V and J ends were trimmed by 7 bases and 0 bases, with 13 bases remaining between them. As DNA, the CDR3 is TGTGCCAGCATCAACGGGGGAAGCTCCTACAATGAGCAGTTCTTC. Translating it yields CASINGGSSYNEQFF.